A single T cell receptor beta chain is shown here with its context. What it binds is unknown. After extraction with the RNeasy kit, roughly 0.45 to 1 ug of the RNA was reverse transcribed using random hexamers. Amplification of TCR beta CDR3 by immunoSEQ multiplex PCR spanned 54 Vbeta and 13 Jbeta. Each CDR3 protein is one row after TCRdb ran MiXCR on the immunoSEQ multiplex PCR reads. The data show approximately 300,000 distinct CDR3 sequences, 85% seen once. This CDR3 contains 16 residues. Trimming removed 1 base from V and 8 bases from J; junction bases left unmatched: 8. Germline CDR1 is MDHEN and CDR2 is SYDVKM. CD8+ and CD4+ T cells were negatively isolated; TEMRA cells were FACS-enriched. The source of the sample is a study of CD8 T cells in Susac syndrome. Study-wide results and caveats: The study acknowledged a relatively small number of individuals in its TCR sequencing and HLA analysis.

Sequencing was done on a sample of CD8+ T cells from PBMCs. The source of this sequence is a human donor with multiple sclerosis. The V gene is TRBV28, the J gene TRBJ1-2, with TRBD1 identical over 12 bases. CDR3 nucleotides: TGTGCCAGCAGTTTATTAGGGGACAGGGGGCGGATAGGCTACACCTTC. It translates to CASSLLGDRGRIGYTF.